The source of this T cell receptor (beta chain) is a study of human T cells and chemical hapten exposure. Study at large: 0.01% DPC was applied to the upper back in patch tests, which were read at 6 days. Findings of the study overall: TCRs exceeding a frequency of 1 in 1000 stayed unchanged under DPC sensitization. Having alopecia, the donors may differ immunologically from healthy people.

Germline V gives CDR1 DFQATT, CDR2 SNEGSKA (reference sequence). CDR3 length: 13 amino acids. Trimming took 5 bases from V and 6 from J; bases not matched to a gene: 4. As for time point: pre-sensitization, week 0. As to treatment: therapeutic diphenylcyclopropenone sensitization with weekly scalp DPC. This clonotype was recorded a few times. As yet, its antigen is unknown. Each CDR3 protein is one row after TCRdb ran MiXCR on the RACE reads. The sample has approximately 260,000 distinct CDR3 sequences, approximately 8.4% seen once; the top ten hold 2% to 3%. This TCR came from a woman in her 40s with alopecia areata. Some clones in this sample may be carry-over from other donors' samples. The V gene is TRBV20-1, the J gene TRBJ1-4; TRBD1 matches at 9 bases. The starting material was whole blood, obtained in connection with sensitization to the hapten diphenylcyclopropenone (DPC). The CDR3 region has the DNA TGCAGTGCTCAATGGACAGGGGATGAAAAACTGTTTTTT. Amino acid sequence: CSAQWTGDEKLFF.